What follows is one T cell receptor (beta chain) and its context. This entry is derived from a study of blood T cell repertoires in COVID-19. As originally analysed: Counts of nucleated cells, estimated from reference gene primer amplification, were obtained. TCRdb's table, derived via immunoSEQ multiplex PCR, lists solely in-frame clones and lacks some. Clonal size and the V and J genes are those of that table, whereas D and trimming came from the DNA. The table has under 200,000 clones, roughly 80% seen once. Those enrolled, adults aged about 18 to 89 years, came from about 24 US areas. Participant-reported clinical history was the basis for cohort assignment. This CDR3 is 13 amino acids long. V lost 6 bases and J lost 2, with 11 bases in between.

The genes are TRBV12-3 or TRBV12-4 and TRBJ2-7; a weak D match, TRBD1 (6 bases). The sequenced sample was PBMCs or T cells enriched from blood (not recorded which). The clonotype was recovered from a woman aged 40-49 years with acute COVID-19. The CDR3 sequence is CASSRDITYEQYV. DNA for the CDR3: TGTGCCAGCAGCCGGGACATCACCTACGAGCAGTACGTC.